The T cell receptor beta chain under discussion was sequenced for a study of technical replicates of blood from several donors. Libraries were prepared by immunoSEQ multiplex PCR; TCRdb keeps only in-frame clonotypes and omits some of them. The sample lists approximately 73,000 clones, around 93% occurring once. Trimming removed 5 bases from V and 0 bases from J, with 13 bases in between. CDR3 size: 15 residues. In germline, CDR1 is LNHDA, CDR2 SQIVND (reference sequence). The sequenced material came from T cells isolated from PBMCs. This sequence joins TRBV19 and TRBJ1-1; D unresolved. This clonotype was obtained from a human donor in good health. The CDR3 nucleotides are TGTGCCAGTAGTCATTTAGGAGGGTTGAACACTGAAGCTTTCTTT. Translated: CASSHLGGLNTEAFF.